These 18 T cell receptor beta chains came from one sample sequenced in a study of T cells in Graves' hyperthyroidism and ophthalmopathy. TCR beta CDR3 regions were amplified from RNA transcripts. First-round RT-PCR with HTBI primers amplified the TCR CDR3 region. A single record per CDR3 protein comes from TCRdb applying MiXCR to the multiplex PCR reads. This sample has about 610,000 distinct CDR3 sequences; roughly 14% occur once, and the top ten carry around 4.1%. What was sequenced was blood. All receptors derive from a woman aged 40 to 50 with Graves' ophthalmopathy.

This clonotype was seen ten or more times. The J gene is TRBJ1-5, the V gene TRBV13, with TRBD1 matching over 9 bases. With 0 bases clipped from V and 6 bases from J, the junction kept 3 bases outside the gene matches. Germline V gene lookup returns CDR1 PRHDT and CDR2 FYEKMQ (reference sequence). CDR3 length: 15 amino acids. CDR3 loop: CASSLGTGGRQPQHF. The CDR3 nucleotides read TGTGCCAGCAGCTTAGGAACAGGGGGCCGTCAGCCCCAGCATTTT.

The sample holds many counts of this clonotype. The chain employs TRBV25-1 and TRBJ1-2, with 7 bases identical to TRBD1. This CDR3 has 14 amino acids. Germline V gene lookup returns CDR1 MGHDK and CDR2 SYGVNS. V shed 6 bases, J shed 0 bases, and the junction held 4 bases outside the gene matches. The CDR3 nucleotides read TGTGCCAGCAGAAAGACAGGGCCTAACTATGGCTACACCTTC. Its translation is CASRKTGPNYGYTF.

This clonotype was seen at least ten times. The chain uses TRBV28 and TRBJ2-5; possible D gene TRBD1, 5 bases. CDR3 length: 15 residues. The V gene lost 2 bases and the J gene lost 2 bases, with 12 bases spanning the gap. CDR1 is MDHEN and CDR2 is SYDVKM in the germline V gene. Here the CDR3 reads CASSLGSTGQETQYF. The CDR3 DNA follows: TGTGCCAGCAGTTTAGGATCAACAGGACAAGAGACCCAGTACTTC.

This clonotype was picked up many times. CDR3 amino acids: CSETGQMNTEAFF. In DNA form, the CDR3 reads TGCAGCGAGACGGGACAGATGAACACTGAAGCTTTCTTT. The chain links TRBV29-1 to TRBJ1-1, with 7 positions matching TRBD1. This CDR3 contains 13 residues. V was pared by 7 bases and J by 0 bases, with 5 bases of the junction left unmatched. The germline V gene has CDR1 SQVTM and CDR2 ANQGSEA. Drawing the rest from reference TRBV29-1 and TRBJ1-1, the complete variable domain is SAVISQKPSRDICQRGTSLTIQCQVDSQVTMMFWYRQQPGQSLTLIATANQGSEATYESGFVIDKFPISRPNLTFSTLTVSNMSPEDSSIYLCSETGQMNTEAFFGQGTRLTVV.

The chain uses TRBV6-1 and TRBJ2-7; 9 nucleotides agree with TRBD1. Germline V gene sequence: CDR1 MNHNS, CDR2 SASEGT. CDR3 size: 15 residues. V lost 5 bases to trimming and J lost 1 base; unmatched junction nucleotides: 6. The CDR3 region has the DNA TGTGCCAGCAGTCAGCACGGACAGGGGTCCTACGAGCAGTACTTC. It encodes CASSQHGQGSYEQYF.

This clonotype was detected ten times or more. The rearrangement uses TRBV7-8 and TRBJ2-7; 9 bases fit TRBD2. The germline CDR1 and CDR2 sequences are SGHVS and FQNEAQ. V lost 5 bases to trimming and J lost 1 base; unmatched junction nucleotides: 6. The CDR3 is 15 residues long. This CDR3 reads CASSQGTSLSYEQYF. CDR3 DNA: TGTGCCAGCAGCCAGGGGACTAGCTTGTCCTACGAGCAGTACTTC.

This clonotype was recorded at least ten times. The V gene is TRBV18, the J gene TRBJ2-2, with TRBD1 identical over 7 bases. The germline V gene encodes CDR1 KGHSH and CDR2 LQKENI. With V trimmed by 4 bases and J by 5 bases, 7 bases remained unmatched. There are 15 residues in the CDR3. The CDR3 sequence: CASSLDRVGTGELFF. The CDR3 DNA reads TGTGCCAGCTCACTCGACAGGGTCGGAACCGGGGAGCTGTTTTTT.

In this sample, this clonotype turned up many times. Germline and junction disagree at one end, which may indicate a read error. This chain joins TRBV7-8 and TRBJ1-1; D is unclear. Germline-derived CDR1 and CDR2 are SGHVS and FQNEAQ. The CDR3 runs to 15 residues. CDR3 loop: CAGSLRGGMNTEAFF. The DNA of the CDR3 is TGTGCCGGCAGCTTACGGGGAGGGATGAACACTGAAGCTTTCTTT.

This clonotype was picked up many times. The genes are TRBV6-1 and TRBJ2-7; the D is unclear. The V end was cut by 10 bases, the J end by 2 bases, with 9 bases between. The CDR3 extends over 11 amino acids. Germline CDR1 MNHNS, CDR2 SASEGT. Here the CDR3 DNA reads TGTGCCACCGGAGAGACCTACGAGCAGTACTTC. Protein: CATGETYEQYF.

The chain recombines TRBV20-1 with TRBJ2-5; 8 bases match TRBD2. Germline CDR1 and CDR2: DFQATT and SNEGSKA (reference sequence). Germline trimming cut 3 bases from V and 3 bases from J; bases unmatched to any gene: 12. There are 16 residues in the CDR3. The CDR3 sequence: CSASGRAYGGEETQYF. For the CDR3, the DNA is TGCAGTGCTAGCGGGAGGGCCTATGGGGGGGAAGAGACCCAGTACTTC.

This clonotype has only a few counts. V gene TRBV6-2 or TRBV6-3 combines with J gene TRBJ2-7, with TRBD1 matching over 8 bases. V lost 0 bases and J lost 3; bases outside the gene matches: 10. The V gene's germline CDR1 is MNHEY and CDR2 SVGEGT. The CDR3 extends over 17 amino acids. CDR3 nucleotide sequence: TGTGCCAGCAGTTACTCGATAGATGTGGGACAGGACTACGAGCAGTACTTC. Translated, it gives CASSYSIDVGQDYEQYF.

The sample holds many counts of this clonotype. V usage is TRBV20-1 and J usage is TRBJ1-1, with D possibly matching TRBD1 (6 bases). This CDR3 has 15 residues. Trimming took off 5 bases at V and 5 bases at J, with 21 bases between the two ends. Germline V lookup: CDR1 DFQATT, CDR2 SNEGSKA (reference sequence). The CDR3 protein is CSAGGAGRSYTEAFF. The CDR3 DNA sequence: TGCAGTGCTGGGGGGGCGGGACGGAGTTATACTGAAGCTTTCTTT.

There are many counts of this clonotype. In nucleotides, the CDR3 is TGTGCCTGGCGGGGGACGGACCACTACGAGCAGTACTTC. Amino acids: CAWRGTDHYEQYF. This sequence joins TRBV30 and TRBJ2-7, with D perhaps matching TRBD2 (6 bases). The germline V gene has CDR1 GTSNPN and CDR2 SVGIG (reference sequence). Trimming shortened V by 5 bases and J by 3 bases, and 14 bases separated the two germline ends. The CDR3 has 13 amino acids.

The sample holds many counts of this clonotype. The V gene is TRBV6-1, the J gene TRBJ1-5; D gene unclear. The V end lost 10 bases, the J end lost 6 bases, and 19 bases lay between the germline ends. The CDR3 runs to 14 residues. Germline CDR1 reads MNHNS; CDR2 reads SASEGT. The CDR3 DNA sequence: TGTGCCACCGACGGAGGAGGGTTGGGTCAGCCCCAGCATTTT. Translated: CATDGGGLGQPQHF.

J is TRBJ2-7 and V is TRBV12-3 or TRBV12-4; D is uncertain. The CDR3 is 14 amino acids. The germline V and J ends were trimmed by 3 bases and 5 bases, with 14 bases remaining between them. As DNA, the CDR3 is TGTGCCAGCAGTTTCGTGGAAGTGGGCCACGAGCAGTACTTC. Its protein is CASSFVEVGHEQYF.

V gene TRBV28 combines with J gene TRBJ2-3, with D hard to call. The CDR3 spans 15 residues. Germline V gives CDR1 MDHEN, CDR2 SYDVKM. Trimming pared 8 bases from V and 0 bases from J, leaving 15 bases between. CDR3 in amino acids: CASLHTSSSTDTQYF. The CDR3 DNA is TGTGCCAGCCTTCATACTTCGTCTAGCACAGATACGCAGTATTTT. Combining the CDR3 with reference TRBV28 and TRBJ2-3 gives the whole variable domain DVKVTQSSRYLVKRTGEKVFLECVQDMDHENMFWYRQDPGLGLRLIYFSYDVKMKEKGDIPEGYSVSREKKERFSLILESASTNQTSMYLCASLHTSSSTDTQYFGPGTRLTVL.

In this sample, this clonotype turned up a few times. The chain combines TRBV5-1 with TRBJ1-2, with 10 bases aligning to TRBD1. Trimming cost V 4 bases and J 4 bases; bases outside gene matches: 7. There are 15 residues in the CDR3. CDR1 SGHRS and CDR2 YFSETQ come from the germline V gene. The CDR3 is CASSGGTGEGYGYTF. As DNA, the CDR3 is TGCGCCAGCAGCGGCGGGACAGGGGAGGGCTATGGCTACACCTTC.

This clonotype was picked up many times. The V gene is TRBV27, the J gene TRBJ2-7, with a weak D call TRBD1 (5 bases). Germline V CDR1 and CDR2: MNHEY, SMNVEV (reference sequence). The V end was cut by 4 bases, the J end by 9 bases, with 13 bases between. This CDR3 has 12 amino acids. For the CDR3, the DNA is TGTGCCAGCAGTTCCCCGGCGCAGGGGCAGTACTTC. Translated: CASSSPAQGQYF.